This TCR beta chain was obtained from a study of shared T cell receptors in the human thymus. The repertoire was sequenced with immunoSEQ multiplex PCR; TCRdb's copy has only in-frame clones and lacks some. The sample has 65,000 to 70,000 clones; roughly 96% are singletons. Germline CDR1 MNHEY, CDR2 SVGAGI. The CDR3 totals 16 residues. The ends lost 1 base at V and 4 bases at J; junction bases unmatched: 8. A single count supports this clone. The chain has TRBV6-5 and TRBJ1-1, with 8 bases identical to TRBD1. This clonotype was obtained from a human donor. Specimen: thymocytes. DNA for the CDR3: TGTGCCAGCAGTTACTTCCGGGACAGGAAGATCACTGAAGCTTTCTTT. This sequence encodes CASSYFRDRKITEAFF.